This T cell receptor (beta chain) was recovered during a study of shared clonotypes between healthy human individuals (dated by TCRdb to about 2020). Background for the entire study: The cohort comprised a couple of women and a few men aged 18 to 49 years. For each donor, three plates each were used for CD4 naive and CD4 memory, two plates were used for CD8 naive, and one plate was used for CD8 memory. The study deeply sequenced blood TCR repertoires of about five healthy adults to estimate repertoire size and the extent of clonotype sharing between individuals. Libraries were prepared and TCR repertoires were sequenced by different laboratories using diverse techniques, in order to increase sequencing depth and limit assay-specific biases. Leukapheresis yielded between about 0.85 and 10 billion PBMCs per donor. Overall results and qualifications from the work: When a handful of donors were compared, the shared fraction of clonotypes was 5% to 6.5% for naive CD4, 3% to 4% for naive CD8, more than 2% for memory CD4, and roughly 0.4% for memory CD8. Estimated clonotype richness was generally larger for naive than for memory subsets. Sampling was restricted to blood, and TCR repertoires in tissues likely differ from the TCR repertoires found in blood. Because the study included a small number of donors, the genetic and exposure-history diversity represented was limited. Even with the large sequencing depth, rarefaction of the sorted-subset datasets indicated that sequencing was incomplete. Pairwise subsampling led to the expectation that sequencing depth would affect the degree of clonotype sharing among donors. Compared with non-shared clonotypes, the clonotypes found in all four sorted-subset donors had higher generation probabilities.

The CDR1 and CDR2 encoded by the germline V gene are SGDLS and YYNGEE. Its CDR3 holds 14 amino acids, cysteine through phenylalanine. Kept here is only the CDR3 DNA, which spans 42 bases and is read in frame from base 1. The V end loses 0 bases and the J end loses 4 bases, and a stretch of 10 bases separates them. TCR CDR3 regions were amplified from genomic DNA by multiplex PCR using the deep immunoSEQ assay. For each cell subset, the extracted genomic DNA was distributed evenly across all wells of several immunoSEQ 96-well plates, and each plate served as one replicate. For sorted subsets, about 200 ng genomic DNA, equal to 25,000 to 35,000 T cell genomes, was loaded into each replicate PCR. Purified libraries were quantified with a Qubit 3.0 fluorometer, sized on a Bioanalyzer 2100, and re-quantified with the KAPA Library Quantification kit. Every immunoSEQ 96-well plate was sequenced on a separate single-read 150-cycle Illumina NextSeq 550 flow cell. From the authors' description of their analysis: Because only junctional sequences without quality scores were contained in the immunoSEQ output, filtering matching that applied to full-length reads could not be performed. To assign V/J genes and CDR3, sequences were annotated against IMGT germline references using PyIR, a Python wrapper for IgBLAST v1.9. Reads with weak V/J assignments (E-value above 1e-6), missing CDR3, stop codons, out-of-frame junctions, or ambiguous translated residues were removed. V3J clonotypes were defined as sequences sharing an identical inferred V gene, J gene, and CDR3 amino acid sequence. Percentage overlap between repertoires was computed as shared unique clonotypes divided by the size of the smaller repertoire. Repertoire richness was assessed with RTK rarefaction, the Chao1 estimator, and Recon v2.1 estimates of unobserved clonotypes. OLGA was used to compute generation probabilities for all TCRbeta clonotypes that the gDNA method yielded from a handful of donors. In its TCRdb copy, this immuneACCESS table keeps in-frame sequences only and misses some clones. Where compared with another copy, unresolved V genes explain less than half of these, and the others have no known cause. From that table come the V and J calls and clone size; the DNA was used to work out D and trimming. The sample table holds under 600,000 clones, of which around 97% were seen once. The ten largest clonotypes hold about 0.057% of the sample.

Donors were healthy HIV-negative adults with no recently reported acute infections or vaccinations. All donors were Caucasian adults living in Nashville, Tennessee, USA. CD4+ T cells were enriched by magnetic negative selection; naive cells were then positively selected on CD45RA, and the negative fraction formed the memory subset. After blood collection by leukapheresis, PBMCs were isolated using Ficoll-Histopaque density gradient centrifugation and then cryopreserved in the vapor phase of liquid nitrogen. Analytical flow cytometry was used to check the purity and quantity of each magnetically sorted T cell population. Genomic DNA was isolated from each sorted fraction and quantified by UV absorbance on a Nanodrop 2000c. This clone was observed once. The clone's antigen remains unknown. Per-base qualities were not stored, and no clone one base away is much larger.

Sequenced sample: naive CD4+ T cells sorted from blood. The cell subset or site label, read with the paper, signifies: CD45RA+ positively selected. The chain is encoded by TRBV9 joined to TRBJ1-2; too little of a D gene remains to name it. This clonotype was obtained from a woman in her 30s in good health. The DNA reads as follows: TGTGCCAGCAGCGTAGTACAGCCGGGCTATGGCTACACCTTC. Its protein is CASSVVQPGYGYTF.